These T cell receptor beta chains were read from a single sample in a study of T-cell memory formation after mild COVID-19. TCRdb reprocessed the 5' RACE reads via MiXCR and lists one record per CDR3 protein. The repertoire includes fewer than 250,000 distinct CDR3 sequences, 10% of them detected once, and 2.5% to 3.5% sits in the top ten. The material sequenced was PBMCs or a T cell subset sorted from them (not recorded which). Source of these receptors: a man aged 18 to 30 who had mild COVID-19 (a few samples of this study predate the infection). Cell type and time point are not known. Each CDR3 is given with its conserved first and last residue. A D gene is named only where the DNA matches it firmly.

TRBJ2-5 | TRBV5-1 | TRBD2 | CASRPQTSGTQETQYF
TRBJ1-5 | TRBV19 | TRBD1 | CATAGQYNQPQHF
TRBJ2-3 | TRBV20-1 | - | CSARGLRVTRGDTQYF
TRBJ2-5 | TRBV10-3 | TRBD2 | CASGAGEQETQYF
TRBJ1-3 | TRBV7-2 | TRBD1 | CASSVTGQGSTGNTIYF
TRBJ2-7 | TRBV18 | TRBD1 | CASSPGQRAYEQYF
TRBJ2-3 | TRBV6-5 | TRBD2 | CASSYWLAGPTDTKYF
TRBJ2-5 | TRBV19 | TRBD2 | CASSIRASGGQETQYF
TRBJ2-7 | TRBV27 | - | CASSLSAGAYYEQYF
TRBJ1-2 | TRBV20-1 | - | CSAGKGMNYGYTF
TRBJ2-4 | TRBV28 | - | CASSSSWDIQYF
TRBJ2-4 | TRBV6-1 | TRBD1 | CASGQGRWAKNIQYF
TRBJ2-5 | TRBV5-1 | - | CASSLVGPGETQYF